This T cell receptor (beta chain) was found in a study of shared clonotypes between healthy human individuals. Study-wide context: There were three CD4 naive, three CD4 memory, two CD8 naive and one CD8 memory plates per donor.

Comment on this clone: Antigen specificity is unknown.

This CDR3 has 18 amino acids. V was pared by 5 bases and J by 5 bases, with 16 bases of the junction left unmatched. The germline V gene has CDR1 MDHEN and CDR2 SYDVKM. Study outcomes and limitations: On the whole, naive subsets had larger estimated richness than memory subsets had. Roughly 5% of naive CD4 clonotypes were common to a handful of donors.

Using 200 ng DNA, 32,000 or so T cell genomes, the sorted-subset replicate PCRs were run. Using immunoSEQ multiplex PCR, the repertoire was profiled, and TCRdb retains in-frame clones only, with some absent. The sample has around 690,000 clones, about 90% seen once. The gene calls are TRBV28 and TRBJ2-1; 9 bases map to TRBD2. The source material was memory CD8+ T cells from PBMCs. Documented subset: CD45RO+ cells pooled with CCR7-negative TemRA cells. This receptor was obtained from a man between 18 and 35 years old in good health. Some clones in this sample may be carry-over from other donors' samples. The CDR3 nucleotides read TGTGCCAGCAGTCCCTTTAGCGGGGGAAGAAATACCCACAATGAGCAGTTCTTC. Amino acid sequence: CASSPFSGGRNTHNEQFF.